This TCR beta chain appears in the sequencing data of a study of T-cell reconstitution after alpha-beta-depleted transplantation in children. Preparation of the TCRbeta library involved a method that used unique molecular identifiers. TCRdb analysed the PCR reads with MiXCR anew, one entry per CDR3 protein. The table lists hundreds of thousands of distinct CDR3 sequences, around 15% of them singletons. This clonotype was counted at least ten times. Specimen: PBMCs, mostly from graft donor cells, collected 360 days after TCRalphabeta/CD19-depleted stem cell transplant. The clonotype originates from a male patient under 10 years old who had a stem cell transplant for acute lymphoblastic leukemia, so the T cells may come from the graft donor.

Written as DNA, the CDR3 is TGTGCCAGCAGCGTAGCCCCCGGGAGCTCCTACGAGCAGTACTTC. Protein sequence: CASSVAPGSSYEQYF. This chain joins TRBV9 and TRBJ2-7, with a tentative D call TRBD2 (6 bases). Trimming left V 0 bases short and J 0 bases short, with 10 bases between. Germline V CDR1 and CDR2: SGDLS, YYNGEE. The CDR3 contains 15 residues.